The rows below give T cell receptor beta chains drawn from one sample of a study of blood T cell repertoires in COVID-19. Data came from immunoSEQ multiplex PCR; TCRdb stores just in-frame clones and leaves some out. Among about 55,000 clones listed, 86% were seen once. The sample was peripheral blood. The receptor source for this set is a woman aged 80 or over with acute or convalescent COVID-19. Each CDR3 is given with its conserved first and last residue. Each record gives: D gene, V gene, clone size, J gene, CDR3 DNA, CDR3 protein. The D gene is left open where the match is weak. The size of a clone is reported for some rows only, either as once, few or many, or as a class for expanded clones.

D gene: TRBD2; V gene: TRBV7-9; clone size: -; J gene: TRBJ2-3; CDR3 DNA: TGTGCCAGCAGCTCAGCGGGAGGGGTAGATACGCAGTATTTT; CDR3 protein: CASSSAGGVDTQYF
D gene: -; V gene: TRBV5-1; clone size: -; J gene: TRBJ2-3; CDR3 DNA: TGCGCCAGCAGTCGGGACACAGATACGCAGTATTTT; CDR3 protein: CASSRDTDTQYF
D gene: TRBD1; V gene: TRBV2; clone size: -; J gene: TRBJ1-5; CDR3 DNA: TGTGCCAGCAGTGCCGGGGACAGGGGAAATCAGCCCCAGCATTTT; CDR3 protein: CASSAGDRGNQPQHF
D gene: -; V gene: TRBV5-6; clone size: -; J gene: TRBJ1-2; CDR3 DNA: TGTGCCAGCAGCTTGCAGGTAACGAGCGGCTACACCTTC; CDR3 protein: CASSLQVTSGYTF
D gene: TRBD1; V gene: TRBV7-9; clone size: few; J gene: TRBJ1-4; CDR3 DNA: TGTGCCAGCAGCCTAACCGGGACAGGAAATGAAAAACTGTTTTTT; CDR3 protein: CASSLTGTGNEKLFF
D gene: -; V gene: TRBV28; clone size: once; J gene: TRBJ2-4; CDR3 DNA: TGTGCCAGCAGGACAGCAAACATTCAGTACTTC; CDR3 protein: CASRTANIQYF
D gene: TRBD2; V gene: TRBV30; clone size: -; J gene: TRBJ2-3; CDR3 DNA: TGTGCCTGGAGTATCGAGCGGGGGATCAATACGCAGTATTTT; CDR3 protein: CAWSIERGINTQYF
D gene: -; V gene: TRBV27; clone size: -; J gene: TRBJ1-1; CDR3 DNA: TGTGCCAGCAGTCCCCTACGGGGGGGCGGGGGTGAAGCTTTCTTT; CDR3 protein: CASSPLRGGGGEAFF
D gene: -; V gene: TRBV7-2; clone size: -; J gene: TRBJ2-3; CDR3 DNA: TGTGCCAGCAGCCAACCGGGATCTCACACAGATACGCAGTATTTT; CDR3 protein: CASSQPGSHTDTQYF
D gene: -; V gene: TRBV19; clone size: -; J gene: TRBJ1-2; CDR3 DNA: TGTGCCAGTAGTATAGAGGGTCAGGATGGCTACACCTTC; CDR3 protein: CASSIEGQDGYTF
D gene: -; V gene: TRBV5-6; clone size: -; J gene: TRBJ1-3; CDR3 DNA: TGTGCCAGCAGCTTGCCAGGCTCTGGAAACACCATATATTTT; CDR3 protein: CASSLPGSGNTIYF
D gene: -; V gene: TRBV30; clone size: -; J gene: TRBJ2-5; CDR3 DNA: TGTGCCTGGAGTCGAGGGTTAAGCGGAGAGACCCAGTACTTC; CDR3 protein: CAWSRGLSGETQYF
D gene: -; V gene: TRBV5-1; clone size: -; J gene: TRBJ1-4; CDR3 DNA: TGCGCCAGCAGCTCAGGGGAAGGAAAACTGTTTTTT; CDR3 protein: CASSSGEGKLFF
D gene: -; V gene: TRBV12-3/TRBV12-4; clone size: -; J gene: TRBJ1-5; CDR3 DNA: TGTGCCAGCAGTTTAGAGACTTCGCAGCCCCAGCATTTT; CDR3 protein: CASSLETSQPQHF
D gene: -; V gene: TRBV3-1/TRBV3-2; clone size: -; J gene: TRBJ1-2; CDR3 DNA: TGTGCCAGCACCCCAGACCAAGGGGATGGCTACACCTTC; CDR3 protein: CASTPDQGDGYTF
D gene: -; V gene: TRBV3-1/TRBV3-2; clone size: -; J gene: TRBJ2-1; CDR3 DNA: TGTGCCAGCAGCCAAGAAGACTTTTTGACCTACAATGAGCAGTTCTTC; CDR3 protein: CASSQEDFLTYNEQFF
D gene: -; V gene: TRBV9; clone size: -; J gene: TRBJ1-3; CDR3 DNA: TGTGCCAGCAGCGTAGGTAACTCTGGAAACACCATATATTTT; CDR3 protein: CASSVGNSGNTIYF
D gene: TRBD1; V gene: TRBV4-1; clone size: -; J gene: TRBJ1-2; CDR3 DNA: TGCGCCAGCAGCCGACAGACAGGGGTCGGCTATGGCTACACCTTC; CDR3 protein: CASSRQTGVGYGYTF
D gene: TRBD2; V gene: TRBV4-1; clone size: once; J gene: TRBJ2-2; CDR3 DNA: TGCGCCAGCAGCTCCAGCGGGAGAGGCACCGGGGAGCTGTTTTTT; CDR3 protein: CASSSSGRGTGELFF
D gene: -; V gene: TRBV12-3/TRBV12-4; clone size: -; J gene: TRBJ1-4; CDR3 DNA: TGTGCCAGCACAGGGTCGGCTAATGAAAAACTGTTTTTT; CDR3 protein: CASTGSANEKLFF
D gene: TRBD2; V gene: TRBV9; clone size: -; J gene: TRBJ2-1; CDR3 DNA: TGTGCCAGCACAAAAAGACTAGCGGGAGAGAGTGAGCAGTTCTTC; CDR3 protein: CASTKRLAGESEQFF
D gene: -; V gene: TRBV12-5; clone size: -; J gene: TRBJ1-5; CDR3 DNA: TGTGCTAGTGTTATATCGGGTTCTCAGCCCCAGCATTTT; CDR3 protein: CASVISGSQPQHF
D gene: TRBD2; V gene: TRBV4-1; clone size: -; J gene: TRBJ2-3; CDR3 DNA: TGCGCCAGCAGCCAAGATCTATATACTAGCGGGCCTAGCACAGATACGCAGTATTTT; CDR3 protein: CASSQDLYTSGPSTDTQYF
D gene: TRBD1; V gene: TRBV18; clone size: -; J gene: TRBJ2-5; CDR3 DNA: TGTGCCAGCTCACCAACGCCGACAGGGGCCTCCGGGGAGACCCAGTACTTC; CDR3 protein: CASSPTPTGASGETQYF
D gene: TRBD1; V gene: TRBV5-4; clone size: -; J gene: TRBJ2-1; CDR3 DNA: TGTGCCAGCAGCTTGGGCTACCCGGGACAGGGTTACAATGAGCAGTTCTTC; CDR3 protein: CASSLGYPGQGYNEQFF
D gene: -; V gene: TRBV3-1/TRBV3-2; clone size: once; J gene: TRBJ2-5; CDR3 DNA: TGTGCCAGCAGCCAGAGGGGGCAAGAGACCCAGTACTTC; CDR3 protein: CASSQRGQETQYF
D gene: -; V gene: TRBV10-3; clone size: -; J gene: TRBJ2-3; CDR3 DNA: TGTGCCATCAGTGAGACTAAAAGGGATACGCAGTATTTT; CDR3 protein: CAISETKRDTQYF
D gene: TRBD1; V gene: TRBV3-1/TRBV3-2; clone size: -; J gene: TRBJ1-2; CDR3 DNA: TGTGCCAGCAGCTCCTACACAGGGGTTGGCTATGGCTACACCTTC; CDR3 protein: CASSSYTGVGYGYTF